This TCR beta chain comes out of a study of blood T cell repertoires in COVID-19. Study background: The cDNA or gDNA used as material had been derived from T cells, B-cell-depleted T cells, or PBMCs.

CDR1 and CDR2 (germline): SNHLY, FYNNEI. The CDR3 sequence is 12 residues long. The V and J ends lost 6 bases and 6 bases, in that order; junction bases with no gene match: 4. Residents of 24 US areas, aged roughly 18 to 89 years, made up the participants. Participants reported their clinical history, and cohort assignment relied on those reports. Cohort 3 donors were reported recovered after two negative PCRs, clearance, or symptom resolution. Method: immunoSEQ multiplex PCR; TCRdb's copy keeps in-frame clones and lacks some. Among hundreds of thousands of clones listed, 80% to 90% were seen once. This clone occurred once.

Sequencing was performed on PBMCs or T cells enriched from blood (not recorded which). This chain joins TRBV2 and TRBJ2-7, with 8 bases that match TRBD1. This TCR derives from a man aged 25 to 40 who had recovered from COVID-19. The CDR3 DNA is TGTGCCAGCAGCCCGACAGGGGTCGAGCAGTACTTC. It is translated as CASSPTGVEQYF.